A selection of T cell receptor beta chains follows, all from one sample in a study of CD8+CD57+ T cells in acquired aplastic anemia. TCRdb analysed the reads with MiXCR anew, one entry per CDR3 protein. The sample holds about 160,000 distinct CDR3 sequences, 71% seen once. Specimen: sorted CD4+, CD8+, or CD8+CD57+ T cells (not recorded which) from PBMCs. The receptors stem from a human donor with aplastic anemia. CDR3s include the opening cysteine and the closing phenylalanine or tryptophan. D genes are given only for firm matches. Size values are once, few and many counts, or a class for expanded clones, and some rows have none.

TRBJ2-5 | - | TRBV2 | - | CASHSDRLYQETQYF | TGTGCCAGCCATTCCGACAGACTGTACCAAGAGACCCAGTACTTC
TRBJ1-2 | - | TRBV20-1 | - | CSAPGAYGYTF | TGCAGTGCTCCTGGGGCCTATGGCTACACCTTC
TRBJ2-7 | - | TRBV29-1 | - | CSVEEVQSGSYEQYF | TGCAGCGTTGAAGAAGTACAGTCGGGCTCCTACGAGCAGTACTTC
TRBJ1-2 | - | TRBV2 | few | CASSEPGHNGYTF | TGTGCCAGCAGTGAACCGGGACACAATGGCTACACCTTC
TRBJ2-7 | TRBD2 | TRBV7-8 | - | CASSLRLGTSGSAYEQYF | TGTGCCAGCAGCCTTCGCCTCGGGACTAGCGGGAGCGCCTACGAGCAGTACTTC
TRBJ1-1 | - | TRBV20-1 | - | CSVVLGGNTEAFF | TGCAGTGTCGTACTGGGCGGTAACACTGAAGCTTTCTTT
TRBJ2-1 | TRBD2 | TRBV24-1 | - | CATSVAGAQYNEQFF | TGTGCCACCAGTGTGGCGGGAGCTCAATACAATGAGCAGTTCTTC
TRBJ1-5 | - | TRBV19 | - | CASSLASYSNQPQHF | TGTGCCAGTAGTCTCGCGTCATATAGCAATCAGCCCCAGCATTTT
TRBJ2-5 | - | TRBV2 | few | CASIGLPETQYF | TGTGCCAGCATAGGACTACCGGAGACCCAGTACTTC
TRBJ1-6 | - | TRBV7-3 | once | CASSPQGNSPPHF | TGTGCCAGCAGCCCTCAGGGGAATTCACCCCCCCACTTT
TRBJ1-1 | - | TRBV12-3/TRBV12-4 | - | CASRRTQGREPEAFF | TGTGCCAGCAGGAGGACTCAAGGCAGGGAACCTGAAGCTTTCTTT
TRBJ2-5 | - | TRBV20-1 | - | CSARGGGRTLQETQYF | TGCAGTGCTAGGGGGGGTGGACGGACACTCCAAGAGACCCAGTACTTC
TRBJ2-1 | - | TRBV14 | - | CASSQGLTALLNEQFF | TGTGCCAGCAGCCAAGGGCTAACCGCTTTACTTAATGAGCAGTTCTTC
TRBJ2-1 | - | TRBV2 | once | CASSEQGAATYNEQFF | TGTGCCAGCAGTGAACAGGGAGCGGCTACCTACAATGAGCAGTTCTTC
TRBJ2-3 | - | TRBV9 | few | CASSFGADTQYF | TGTGCCAGCAGCTTCGGAGCCGATACGCAGTATTTT
TRBJ1-6 | - | TRBV12-5 | - | CASGLATDGNSPLHF | TGTGCTAGTGGTTTGGCTACGGACGGAAATTCACCCCTCCACTTT
TRBJ1-6 | - | TRBV7-8 | - | CASSSSIRINSPLHF | TGTGCCAGCAGCTCATCTATTCGAATAAATTCACCCCTCCACTTT
TRBJ1-1 | - | TRBV7-2 | - | CASSPGSASTEAFF | TGTGCCAGCAGCCCAGGGTCTGCGAGCACTGAAGCTTTCTTT
TRBJ1-2 | - | TRBV5-1 | once | CASRTEGGGYTF | TGCGCCAGCAGAACGGAGGGAGGTGGCTACACCTTC
TRBJ2-1 | - | TRBV20-1 | few | CSAPLPGISYNEQFF | TGCAGTGCTCCGTTACCGGGGATTTCCTACAATGAGCAGTTCTTC
TRBJ2-2 | - | TRBV7-8 | few | CASSPSPLPRESNTGELFF | TGTGCCAGCAGCCCATCCCCCCTCCCAAGGGAGTCGAACACCGGGGAGCTGTTTTTT
TRBJ1-5 | - | TRBV10-3 | once | CASSYSKGDQPQHF | TGTGCCAGCAGTTACTCGAAGGGGGATCAGCCCCAGCATTTT
TRBJ2-7 | - | TRBV20-1 | - | CSARNGYEQYF | TGCAGTGCTAGAAACGGCTACGAGCAGTACTTC
TRBJ2-4 | TRBD2 | TRBV20-1 | once | CSAVEGGKNIQYF | TGCAGTGCCGTCGAGGGAGGGAAAAACATTCAGTACTTC
TRBJ1-4 | TRBD1 | TRBV2 | - | CASSEDRGNEKLFF | TGTGCCAGCAGTGAAGACAGGGGAAATGAAAAACTGTTTTTT
TRBJ1-6 | - | TRBV19 | - | CASSINRDRLNSPLHF | TGTGCCAGTAGTATAAACCGGGACCGCCTTAATTCACCCCTCCACTTT
TRBJ2-7 | - | TRBV9 | few | CASSVAGATTYEQYF | TGTGCCAGCAGCGTAGCGGGGGCGACTACCTACGAGCAGTACTTC
TRBJ1-2 | - | TRBV15 | - | CAVRRVRDGVASDYGYTF | TGTGCCGTCCGGCGGGTACGGGATGGGGTGGCGAGTGACTATGGCTACACCTTC
TRBJ2-7 | - | TRBV19 | - | CASSMSSVNYEQYF | TGTGCCAGTAGTATGAGTTCCGTCAACTACGAGCAGTACTTC
TRBJ2-3 | - | TRBV5-1 | - | CASSREGVPDTQYF | TGCGCCAGCTCCAGGGAGGGGGTACCAGATACGCAGTATTTT
TRBJ1-2 | TRBD1 | TRBV2 | - | CASSAPYRGRVDGYTF | TGTGCCAGCAGTGCCCCTTACAGGGGGCGGGTTGATGGCTACACCTTC
TRBJ2-5 | - | TRBV7-3 | - | CASSSNGGHLRETQYF | TGTGCCAGCAGCTCTAACGGAGGACATCTTCGGGAGACCCAGTACTTC
TRBJ1-1 | - | TRBV29-1 | few | CRTEHTEAFF | TGCAGAACCGAACACACTGAAGCTTTCTTT
TRBJ2-7 | - | TRBV19 | - | CASSIDSYEQYF | TGTGCCAGTAGTATAGATAGCTACGAGCAGTACTTC
TRBJ1-5 | - | TRBV2 | - | CASRDSTSNQPQHF | TGTGCCAGCAGGGACTCGACTAGCAATCAGCCCCAGCATTTT
TRBJ1-2 | - | TRBV29-1 | - | CSVEAMSYYGYTF | TGCAGCGTTGAAGCTATGTCCTATTATGGCTACACCTTC
TRBJ1-1 | TRBD1 | TRBV20-1 | - | CSAADRVTEAFF | TGCAGTGCCGCTGACAGGGTCACTGAAGCTTTCTTT
TRBJ1-1 | TRBD1 | TRBV7-9 | few | CAGRQGGGTEAFF | TGTGCCGGACGACAGGGAGGAGGCACTGAAGCTTTCTTT
TRBJ2-3 | - | TRBV5-4 | - | CASSFGRNTQYF | TGTGCCAGCAGCTTCGGTCGCAATACGCAGTATTTT
TRBJ1-2 | - | TRBV7-9 | - | CASSGNRADGYTF | TGTGCCAGCAGCGGGAACAGGGCGGACGGCTACACCTTC
TRBJ2-1 | - | TRBV7-2 | - | CASSPRPVSYNEQFF | TGTGCCAGCAGCCCTAGGCCGGTCTCCTACAATGAGCAGTTCTTC
TRBJ2-1 | - | TRBV2 | - | CASCWSAAGEAEQFF | TGTGCCAGCTGCTGGAGTGCGGCAGGGGAGGCTGAGCAGTTCTTC
TRBJ2-7 | TRBD2 | TRBV10-3 | once | CASSEGPSGTYEQYF | TGTGCCAGCAGTGAGGGGCCTAGCGGCACCTACGAGCAGTACTTC
TRBJ2-1 | - | TRBV2 | once | CASSEGAREQFF | TGTGCCAGCAGTGAGGGGGCGAGGGAGCAGTTCTTC
TRBJ1-5 | - | TRBV20-1 | - | CSARQREGRNQPQHF | TGCAGTGCTAGACAACGGGAGGGGAGGAATCAGCCCCAGCATTTT
TRBJ2-7 | TRBD1 | TRBV20-1 | few | CSATSRDSSYEQYF | TGCAGTGCTACATCCCGGGACAGCTCCTACGAGCAGTACTTC
TRBJ2-3 | TRBD2 | TRBV12-3/TRBV12-4 | - | CASSLESGGGTDTQYF | TGTGCCAGCAGTTTAGAAAGCGGGGGGGGCACAGATACGCAGTATTTT
TRBJ1-1 | TRBD1 | TRBV20-1 | - | CSARRTGITEAFF | TGCAGTGCCAGGAGGACAGGGATCACTGAAGCTTTCTTT
TRBJ2-7 | - | TRBV12-3/TRBV12-4 | - | CASSPGGPYEQYF | TGTGCCAGCAGTCCAGGGGGGCCCTACGAGCAGTACTTC
TRBJ1-6 | TRBD1 | TRBV6-5 | - | CASRDSSGTGEVLVNSPLHF | TGTGCCAGCAGGGACTCTTCCGGGACAGGGGAGGTCTTGGTCAATTCACCCCTCCACTTT